These T cell receptor beta chains were read from a single sample in a study of T cell responses to AZD1222 COVID-19 vaccine. TCRdb's copy holds only in-frame clones and misses some; the assay was immunoSEQ multiplex PCR. The sample has about 100,000 clones; approximately 87% are singletons. The input for sequencing was peripheral blood, taken on day 0 of AZD1222 vaccination. The receptor source for this set is an adult in good health. Both conserved end residues are part of each CDR3. The D gene is left open where the match is weak.

D	V	J	DNA	CDR3
NA	TRBV7-3	TRBJ2-1	TGTGCCAGCAGCTTATACGGGGCCTACAATGAGCAGTTCTTC	CASSLYGAYNEQFF
TRBD1	TRBV6-5	TRBJ1-2	TGTGCCAGCAGTTACACGGGACAGGGGGGTAGCTATGGCTACACCTTC	CASSYTGQGGSYGYTF
NA	TRBV10-1	TRBJ2-2	TGCGCCAGCAGTGAGAAGGGGCACAGCTTGAACACCGGGGAGCTGTTTTTT	CASSEKGHSLNTGELFF
TRBD1	TRBV11-2	TRBJ2-7	TGTGCCAGCATCGACAGGGCGGGCTACGAGCAGTACTTC	CASIDRAGYEQYF
NA	TRBV9	TRBJ2-1	TGTGCCAGCAGCGTAGAAGCATACTACAATGAGCAGTTCTTC	CASSVEAYYNEQFF
NA	TRBV11-2	TRBJ2-4	TGTGCCAGCAGCACGGACCAAAACATTCAGTACTTC	CASSTDQNIQYF
NA	TRBV30	TRBJ1-3	TGTGCCTGGAATTTAGGCAGGATAGGAAACACCATATATTTT	CAWNLGRIGNTIYF
NA	TRBV5-5	TRBJ2-4	TGTGCCAGCAGCTTGGAGAACATTCAGTACTTC	CASSLENIQYF
NA	TRBV5-1	TRBJ2-7	TGCGCCAGCAGCTTGGGGCCAGGTATTGCCTACGAGCAGTACTTC	CASSLGPGIAYEQYF
NA	TRBV9	TRBJ1-6	TGTGCCAGCAGCGTAGAGGGAGGGCTTAATTCACCCCTCCACTTT	CASSVEGGLNSPLHF
TRBD1	TRBV9	TRBJ1-3	TGTGCCAGCAGCGTAGGGGACAGGGGATACACCATATATTTT	CASSVGDRGYTIYF